This record looks at one TCR beta chain sequence and its context. This clonotype was seen a handful of times. Its specific antigen is unknown. No much larger clone exists at a distance of one base, and base qualities are not known. V and J are trimmed by 5 bases and 2 bases, and the gene matches miss 11 bases of the junction. The germline V gene sets CDR1 to SGHTA and CDR2 to FQGNSA. The CDR3 goes from the cysteine to the phenylalanine over 17 residues. Only the CDR3 part of the read is kept: 51 bases, read in frame from the first base. Every donor in the study was a healthy Caucasian. The twin cohort consisted of three pairs of female monozygotic twins, all aged 18 to 29 years. Peripheral blood mononuclear cells were the source from which RNA for the TCR libraries was isolated. These data are taken from a study of identical twins (TCRdb year 2016). With regard to the full study: The study deep-sequenced TCR alpha and beta repertoires from monozygotic twins, unrelated adults of various ages and cord blood to test whether fetal clonotypes persist. To rule out contamination, replicate twin experiments were performed at different times with different library preparation protocols. Overall results and qualifications from the work: Out-of-frame TCR alpha sharing in monozygotic twins was systematically underestimated by recombination models, whereas sharing between unrelated individuals was in agreement with the recombination models. Compared with coincidental sharing between unrelated individuals, out-of-frame TCR alpha sequences shared between twins had an excess of sequences with low generation probability. Because the same donors could not be followed over many years, the conclusions depended on cross-sectional statistical analysis. The excess sharing between twins in beta out-of-frame sequences was weaker because fewer shared sequences reduced the signal-to-noise ratio. Fewer insertions were carried by abundant cord blood beta clonotypes, a similar but weaker trend appeared in young adult naive repertoires, and no such trend appeared in memory repertoires. Invariant T cells such as MAIT and iNKT could partly confound zero-insertion analyses, although diverse VJ usage argued against such confounding for most clonotypes.

The library was built by means of 5' RACE. Instrument on record: Illumina HiSeq 2000. Template switching introduced a universal primer binding site; the final cDNA contained a unique molecular identifier, enabling accurate counting of TCR cDNA molecules. First-strand cDNA for TCR alpha and beta chains was synthesized from specific primers in the conserved constant-segment region. Each cDNA library was double barcoded, with a SMART-Mk sample barcode plus Illumina barcodes, to control for contamination. TruSeq adapter sequences, together with Illumina sample barcodes, were added in two successive PCR steps. TCR alpha and beta cDNA libraries were sequenced on the Illumina HiSeq platform with custom primers. Regarding the original processing steps: Unique molecular identifiers were extracted from raw reads with MiGEC, and CDR3 positions were determined with MiXCR. For each individual, recombination models were inferred using an EM algorithm with the repgenHMM and IGoR tools. The analysis of shared clonotypes was done with the tcR package in R, with sharing normalized by the product of cloneset sizes. To study raw recombination free of thymic and clonal selection effects, out-of-frame nonproductive sequences were analyzed. The public reads were run again by TCRdb, first through fastp at Q25 and then through MiXCR, and only productive beta chains were kept. Rows are unified per CDR3 protein, each entry keeping the most common DNA and genes. The V and J calls, along with clone size, are taken from TCRdb and not from the paper's own processing. The sample table shows around 570,000 distinct CDR3 sequences, and 7.5% to 10% are seen once. The ten biggest clones cover roughly 3% of the sample.

The same sample was also studied in work on yellow fever vaccine responses in identical twins. As the second study states: The authors reported that the T cell response to vaccination in identical twins appeared partly convergent and partly personalized. The study precisely tracked vaccine-responding T cell clones in identical twins.

The TCR sequence derives from a woman aged 18-30 years in good health. The chain joins TRBV7-2 to TRBJ2-2; 7 middle bases align to TRBD2. Sequenced material: PBMCs. The CDR3 amino acid sequence is: CASSPWRLADNTGELFF. DNA sequence: TGTGCCAGCAGCCCGTGGCGACTAGCAGACAACACCGGGGAGCTGTTTTTT. The CDR3, completed at both ends by the reference TRBV7-2 and TRBJ2-2 genes, gives the full variable domain GAGVSQSPSNKVTEKGKDVELRCDPISGHTALYWYRQSLGQGLEFLIYFQGNSAPDKSGLPSDRFSAERTGGSVSTLTIQRTQQEDSAVYLCASSPWRLADNTGELFFGEGSRLTVL.